Sequencing of this T cell receptor (beta chain) was carried out in a study of blood T cell repertoires in COVID-19 (dated by TCRdb to about 2020). For context, the study as a whole: Samples from collaborators originated in the United States, Italy and Spain and spanned both the acute and convalescent phases of COVID-19. The dataset comprised deeply sampled blood TCRbeta repertoires from subjects exposed to, actively infected with, or recovered from COVID-19. The repertoires were released in a freely available public database meant as a resource for research on the immune response to SARS-CoV-2. The sample metadata nearly always contained a de-identified subject ID, COVID-19 status, age in years and sex. HLA class I and class II types, where available, came from metadata supplied by the sample provider rather than from assay-based typing. Samples were obtained from the ongoing ImmuneRACE study (first 160 participants) and from about 1,300 subjects provided by 6 global collaborators. The prospective study material was composed of cDNA or gDNA derived from T cells, B-cell-depleted T cells, or PBMCs.

Concerning this clone: Its antigen is unknown. Base qualities are not at hand, and no much larger clone is one base apart.

Each collaborating institution followed its own protocols to collect whole blood in K2EDTA tubes. For TCRbeta analysis, collaborators shipped samples in one of three forms: frozen whole blood, isolated PBMCs, or DNA extracted from either of those sample types. Study-level results and caveats: The amount of clinical and demographic metadata varied by source and participant and was provided uncurated.

According to the germline V gene, CDR1 reads SGHRS and CDR2 reads YFSETQ. The CDR3 contains 14 residues, cysteine and phenylalanine counted. The only DNA kept is the CDR3, 42 bases in frame from the first base. Cut back by 4 bases and 1 base, the V and J ends lie 11 bases apart. The immunoSEQ Assay, a bias-controlled multiplex PCR, was used to amplify TCRbeta CDR3 regions from genomic DNA. Processing in the source paper ran as follows. Within the assay, amplification of reference gene primers was used to estimate how many nucleated cells each sample contained. To quantify the absolute abundance of each unique TCRbeta CDR3 rearrangement, sequence reads were collapsed and filtered. Productive Simpson clonality was computed per sample as the square root of Simpson's diversity index over productive rearrangements. TCRdb holds this immuneACCESS table with in-frame rearrangements only. Some clones are missing; in checked studies, unresolved V genes explain under half, and the rest has no known cause. That table is the source of V, J and clone size, and D and trimming were worked out from the DNA. This sample has more than 70,000 clones in its table, and 80% of those were observed once. The ten largest clones represent under 13% of the sample.

The chain is assembled from TRBV5-1 and TRBJ1-1, with the D gene not clear enough to name. Sequencing was performed on peripheral blood. The receptor was isolated from a woman aged 70-85 years with acute or convalescent COVID-19. The sequenced DNA: TGCGCCAGCAGCCCGGGGTTAACGAACACTGAAGCTTTCTTT. It codes for CASSPGLTNTEAFF.